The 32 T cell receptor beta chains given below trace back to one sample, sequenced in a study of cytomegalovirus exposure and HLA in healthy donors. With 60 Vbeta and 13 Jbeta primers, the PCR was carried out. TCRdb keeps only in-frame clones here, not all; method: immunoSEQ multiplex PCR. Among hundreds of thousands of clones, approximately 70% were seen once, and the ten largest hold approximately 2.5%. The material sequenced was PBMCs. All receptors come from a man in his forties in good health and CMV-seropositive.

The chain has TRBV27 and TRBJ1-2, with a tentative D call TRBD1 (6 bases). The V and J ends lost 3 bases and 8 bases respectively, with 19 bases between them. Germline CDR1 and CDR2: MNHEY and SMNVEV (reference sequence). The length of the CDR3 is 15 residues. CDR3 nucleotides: TGTGCCAGCAGTTTTCGGTCAGGGGCCCTGGGAGGCTACACCTTC. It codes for CASSFRSGALGGYTF.

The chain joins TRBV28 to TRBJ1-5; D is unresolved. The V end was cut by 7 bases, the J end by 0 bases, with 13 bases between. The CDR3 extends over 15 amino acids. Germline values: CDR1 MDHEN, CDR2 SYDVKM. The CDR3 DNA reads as TGTGCCAGCATCATGGAGGCTTATAGCAATCAGCCCCAGCATTTT. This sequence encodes CASIMEAYSNQPQHF.

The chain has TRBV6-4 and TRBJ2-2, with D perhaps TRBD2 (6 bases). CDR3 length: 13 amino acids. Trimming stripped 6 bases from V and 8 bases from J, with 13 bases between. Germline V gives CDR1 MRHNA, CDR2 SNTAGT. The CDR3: CASSPRRGGELFF. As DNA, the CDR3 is TGTGCCAGCAGCCCGCGGCGGGGAGGGGAGCTGTTTTTT.

The CDR3 sequence is CASTVGRRSPLHF. The CDR3 DNA sequence: TGTGCCAGCACGGTCGGTCGGAGGTCACCCCTCCACTTT. J is TRBJ1-6 and V is TRBV6-1; D call uncertain. The CDR3 extends over 13 amino acids. Germline V CDR1 and CDR2: MNHNS, SASEGT. The V and J ends lost 7 bases and 10 bases respectively, with 14 bases between them.

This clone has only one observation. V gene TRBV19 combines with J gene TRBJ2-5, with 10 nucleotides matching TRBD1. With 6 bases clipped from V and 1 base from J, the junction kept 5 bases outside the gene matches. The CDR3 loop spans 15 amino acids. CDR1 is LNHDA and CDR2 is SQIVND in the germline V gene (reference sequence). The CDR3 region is CASSTTGGFQETQYF. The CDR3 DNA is TGTGCCAGTAGCACGACAGGGGGCTTCCAAGAGACCCAGTACTTC.

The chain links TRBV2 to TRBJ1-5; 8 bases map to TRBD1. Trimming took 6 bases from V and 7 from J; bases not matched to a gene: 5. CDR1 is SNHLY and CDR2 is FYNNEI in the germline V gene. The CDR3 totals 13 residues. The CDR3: CASSGQGGQPQHF. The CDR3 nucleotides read TGTGCCAGCAGCGGACAGGGAGGACAGCCCCAGCATTTT. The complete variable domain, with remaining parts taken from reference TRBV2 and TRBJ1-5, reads EPEVTQTPSHQVTQMGQEVILRCVPISNHLYFYWYRQILGQKVEFLVSFYNNEISEKSEIFDDQFSVERPDGSNFTLKIRSTKLEDSAMYFCASSGQGGQPQHFGDGTRLSIL.

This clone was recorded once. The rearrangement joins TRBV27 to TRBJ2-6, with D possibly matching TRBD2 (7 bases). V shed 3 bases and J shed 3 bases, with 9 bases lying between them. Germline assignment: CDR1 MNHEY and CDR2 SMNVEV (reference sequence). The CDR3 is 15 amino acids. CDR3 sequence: CASSFGGLGANVLTF. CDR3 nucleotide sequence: TGTGCCAGCAGTTTCGGGGGGCTTGGGGCCAACGTCCTGACTTTC.

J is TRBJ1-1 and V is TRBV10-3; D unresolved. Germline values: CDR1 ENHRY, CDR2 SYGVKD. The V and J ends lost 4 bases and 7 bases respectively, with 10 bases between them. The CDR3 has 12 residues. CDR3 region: CAISAGALEAFF. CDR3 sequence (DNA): TGTGCCATCAGTGCCGGTGCCCTTGAAGCTTTCTTT.

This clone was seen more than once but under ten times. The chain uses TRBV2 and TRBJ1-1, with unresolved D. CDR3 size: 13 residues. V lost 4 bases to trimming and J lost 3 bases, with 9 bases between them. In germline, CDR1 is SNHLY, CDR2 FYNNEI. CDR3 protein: CASSGGPYTEAFF. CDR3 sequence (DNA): TGTGCCAGCAGTGGCGGGCCTTACACTGAAGCTTTCTTT. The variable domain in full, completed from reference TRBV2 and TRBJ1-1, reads EPEVTQTPSHQVTQMGQEVILRCVPISNHLYFYWYRQILGQKVEFLVSFYNNEISEKSEIFDDQFSVERPDGSNFTLKIRSTKLEDSAMYFCASSGGPYTEAFFGQGTRLTVV.

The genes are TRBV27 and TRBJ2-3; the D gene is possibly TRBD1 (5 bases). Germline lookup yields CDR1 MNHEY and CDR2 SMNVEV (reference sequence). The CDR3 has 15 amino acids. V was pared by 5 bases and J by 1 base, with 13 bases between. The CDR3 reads CASSPWTTRTDTQYF. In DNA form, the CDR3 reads TGTGCCAGCAGTCCATGGACAACGCGCACAGATACGCAGTATTTT.

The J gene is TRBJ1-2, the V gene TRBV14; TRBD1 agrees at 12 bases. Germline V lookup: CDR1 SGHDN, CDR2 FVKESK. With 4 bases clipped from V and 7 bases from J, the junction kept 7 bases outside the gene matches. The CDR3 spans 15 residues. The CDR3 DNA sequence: TGTGCCAGCAGCCCCCACGGGACAGGGGGCTCTGGCTACACCTTC. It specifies CASSPHGTGGSGYTF. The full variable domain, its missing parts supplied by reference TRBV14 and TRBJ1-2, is EAGVTQFPSHSVIEKGQTVTLRCDPISGHDNLYWYRRVMGKEIKFLLHFVKESKQDESGMPNNRFLAERTGGTYSTLKVQPAELEDSGVYFCASSPHGTGGSGYTFGSGTRLTVV.

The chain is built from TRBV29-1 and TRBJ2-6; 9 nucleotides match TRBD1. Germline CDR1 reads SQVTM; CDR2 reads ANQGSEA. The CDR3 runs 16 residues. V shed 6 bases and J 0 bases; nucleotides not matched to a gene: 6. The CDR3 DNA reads TGCAGCGTCCAGGGACAGGGCTCCTCTGGGGCCAACGTCCTGACTTTC. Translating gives CSVQGQGSSGANVLTF.

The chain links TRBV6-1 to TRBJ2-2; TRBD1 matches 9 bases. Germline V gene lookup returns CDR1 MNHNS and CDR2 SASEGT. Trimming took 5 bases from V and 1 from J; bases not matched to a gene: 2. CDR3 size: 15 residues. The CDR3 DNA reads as TGTGCCAGCAGTCGGACAGGGGTGAACACCGGGGAGCTGTTTTTT. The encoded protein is CASSRTGVNTGELFF.

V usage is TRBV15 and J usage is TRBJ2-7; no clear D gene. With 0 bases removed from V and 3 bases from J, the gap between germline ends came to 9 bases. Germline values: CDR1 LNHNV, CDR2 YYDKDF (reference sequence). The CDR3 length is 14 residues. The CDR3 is CATSREGTFYEQYF. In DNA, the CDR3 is TGTGCCACCAGCAGAGAGGGCACATTCTACGAGCAGTACTTC.

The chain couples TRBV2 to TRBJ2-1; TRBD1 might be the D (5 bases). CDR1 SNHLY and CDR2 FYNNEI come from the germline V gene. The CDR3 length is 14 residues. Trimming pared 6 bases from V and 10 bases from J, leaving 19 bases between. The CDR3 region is CASRKAEQGGEQFF. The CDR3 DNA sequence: TGTGCCAGCAGAAAAGCCGAGCAGGGTGGCGAGCAGTTCTTC.

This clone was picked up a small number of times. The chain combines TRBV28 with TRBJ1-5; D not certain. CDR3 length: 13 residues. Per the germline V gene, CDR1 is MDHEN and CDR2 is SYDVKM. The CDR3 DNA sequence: TGTGCTACTGGGGAGGATAGCAATCAGCCCCAGCATTTT. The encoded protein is CATGEDSNQPQHF.

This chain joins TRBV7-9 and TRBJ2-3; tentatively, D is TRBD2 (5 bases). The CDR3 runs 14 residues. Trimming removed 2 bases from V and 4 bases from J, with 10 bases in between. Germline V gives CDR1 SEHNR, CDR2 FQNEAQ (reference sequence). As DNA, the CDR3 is TGTGCCAGCAGCTTACCCCTAGCACCAGATACGCAGTATTTT. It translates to CASSLPLAPDTQYF.

The CDR3 bases are TGCGCCAGCAGCTTGGTTCTTAGGGGTGAAGCTTTCTTT. Its translation is CASSLVLRGEAFF. The chain uses TRBV5-1 and TRBJ1-1; maybe TRBD1 (5 bases). The CDR3 covers 13 residues. Looked up from germline, CDR1 is SGHRS and CDR2 is YFSETQ. Trimming shortened V by 0 bases and J by 7 bases, and 10 bases separated the two germline ends.

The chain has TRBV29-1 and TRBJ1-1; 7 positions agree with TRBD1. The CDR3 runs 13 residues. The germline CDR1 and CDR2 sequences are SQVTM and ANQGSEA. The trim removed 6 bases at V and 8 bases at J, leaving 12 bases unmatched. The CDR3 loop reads CSVRDRVQFEAFF. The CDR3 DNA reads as TGCAGCGTCCGGGACAGAGTACAATTCGAAGCTTTCTTT.

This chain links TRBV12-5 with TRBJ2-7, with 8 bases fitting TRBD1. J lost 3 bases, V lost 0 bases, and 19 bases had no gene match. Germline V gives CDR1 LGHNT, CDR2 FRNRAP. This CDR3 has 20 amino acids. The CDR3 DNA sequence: TGTGCTAGTGGTTTGGTAAGAGGTCGTGGACAGGGCGTCGGGTGCTACGAGCAGTACTTC. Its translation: CASGLVRGRGQGVGCYEQYF.

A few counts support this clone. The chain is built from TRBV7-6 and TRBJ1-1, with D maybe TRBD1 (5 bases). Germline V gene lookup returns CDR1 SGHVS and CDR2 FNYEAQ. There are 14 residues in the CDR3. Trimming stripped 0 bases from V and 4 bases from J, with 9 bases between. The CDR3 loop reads CASSLAQGITEAFF. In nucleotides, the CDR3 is TGTGCCAGCAGCTTAGCGCAGGGTATCACTGAAGCTTTCTTT.

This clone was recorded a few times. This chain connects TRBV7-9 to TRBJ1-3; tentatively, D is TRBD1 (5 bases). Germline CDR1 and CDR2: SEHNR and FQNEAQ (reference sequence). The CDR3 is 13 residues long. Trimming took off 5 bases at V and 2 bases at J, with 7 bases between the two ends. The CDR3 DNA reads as TGTGCCAGCAGCGGGACTGCTGGAAACACCATATATTTT. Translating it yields CASSGTAGNTIYF. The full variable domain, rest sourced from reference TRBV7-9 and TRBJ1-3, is DTGVSQNPRHKITKRGQNVTFRCDPISEHNRLYWYRQTLGQGPEFLTYFQNEAQLEKSRLLSDRFSAERPKGSFSTLEIQRTEQGDSAMYLCASSGTAGNTIYFGEGSWLTVV.

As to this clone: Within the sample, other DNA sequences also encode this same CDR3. Here the CDR3 reads CASSLGGGDQPQHF. CDR3 DNA: TGCGCCAGCAGCTTGGGTGGAGGGGATCAGCCCCAGCATTTT. V and J are TRBV5-1 and TRBJ1-5; perhaps TRBD1 as D (5 bases). Trimming removed 0 bases from V and 5 bases from J, with 9 bases in between. Germline V gene sequence: CDR1 SGHRS, CDR2 YFSETQ. The CDR3 has 14 amino acids.

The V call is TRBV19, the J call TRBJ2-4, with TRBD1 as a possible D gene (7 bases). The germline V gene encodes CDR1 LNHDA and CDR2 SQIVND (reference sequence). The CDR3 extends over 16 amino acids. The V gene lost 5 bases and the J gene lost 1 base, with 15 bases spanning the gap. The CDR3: CASSVYPGGAKNIQYF. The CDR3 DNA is TGTGCCAGTAGTGTGTATCCAGGGGGGGCCAAAAACATTCAGTACTTC.

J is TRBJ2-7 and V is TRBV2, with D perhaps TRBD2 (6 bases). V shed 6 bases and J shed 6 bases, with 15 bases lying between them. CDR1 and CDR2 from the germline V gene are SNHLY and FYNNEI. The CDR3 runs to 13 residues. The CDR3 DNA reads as TGTGCCAGCAGCGAGTGGTGGGAGGCCGAGCAGTACTTC. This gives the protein CASSEWWEAEQYF.

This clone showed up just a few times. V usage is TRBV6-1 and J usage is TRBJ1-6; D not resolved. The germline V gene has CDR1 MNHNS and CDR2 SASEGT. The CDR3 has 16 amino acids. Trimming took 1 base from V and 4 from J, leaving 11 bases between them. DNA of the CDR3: TGTGCCAGCAGTGAAGAGGCAGGAGGTTATAATTCACCCCTCCACTTT. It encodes CASSEEAGGYNSPLHF.

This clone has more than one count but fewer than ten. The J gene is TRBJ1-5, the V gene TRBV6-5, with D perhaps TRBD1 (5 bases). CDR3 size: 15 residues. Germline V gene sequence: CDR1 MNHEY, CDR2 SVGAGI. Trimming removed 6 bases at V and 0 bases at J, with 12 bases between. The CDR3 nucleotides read TGTGCCAGCAGAGCTACAGGTTATAGCAATCAGCCCCAGCATTTT. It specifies CASRATGYSNQPQHF.

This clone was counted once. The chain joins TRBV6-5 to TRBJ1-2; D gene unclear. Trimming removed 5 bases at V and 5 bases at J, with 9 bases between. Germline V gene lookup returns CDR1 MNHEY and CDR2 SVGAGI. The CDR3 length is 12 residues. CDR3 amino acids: CASSPTDYGYTF. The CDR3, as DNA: TGTGCCAGCAGTCCTACTGATTATGGCTACACCTTC.

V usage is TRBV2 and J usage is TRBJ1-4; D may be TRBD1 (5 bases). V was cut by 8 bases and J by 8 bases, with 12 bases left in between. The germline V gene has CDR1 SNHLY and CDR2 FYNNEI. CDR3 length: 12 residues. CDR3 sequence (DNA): TGTGCCAGCTGGGGGGAAGGGGAAAAACTGTTTTTT. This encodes CASWGEGEKLFF.

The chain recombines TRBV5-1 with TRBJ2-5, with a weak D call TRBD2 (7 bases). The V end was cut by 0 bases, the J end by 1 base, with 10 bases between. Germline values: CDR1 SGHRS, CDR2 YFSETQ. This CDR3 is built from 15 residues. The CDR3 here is CASSLDAGAQETQYF. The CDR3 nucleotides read TGCGCCAGCAGCTTGGATGCGGGGGCCCAAGAGACCCAGTACTTC. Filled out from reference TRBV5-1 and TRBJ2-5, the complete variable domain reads KAGVTQTPRYLIKTRGQQVTLSCSPISGHRSVSWYQQTPGQGLQFLFEYFSETQRNKGNFPGRFSGRQFSNSRSEMNVSTLELGDSALYLCASSLDAGAQETQYFGPGTRLLVL.

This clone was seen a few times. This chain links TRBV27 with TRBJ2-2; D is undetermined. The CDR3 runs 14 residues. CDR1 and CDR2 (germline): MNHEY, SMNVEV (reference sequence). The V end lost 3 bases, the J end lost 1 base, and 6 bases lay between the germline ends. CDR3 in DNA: TGTGCCAGCAGTTTTTCCGTGAACACCGGGGAGCTGTTTTTT. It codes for CASSFSVNTGELFF.

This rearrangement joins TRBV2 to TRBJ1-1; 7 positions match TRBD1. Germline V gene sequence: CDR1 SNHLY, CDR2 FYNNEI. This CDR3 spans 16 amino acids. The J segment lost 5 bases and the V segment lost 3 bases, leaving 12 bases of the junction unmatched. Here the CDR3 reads CASSEYSLGRGTEAFF. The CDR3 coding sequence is TGTGCCAGCAGTGAGTATTCCCTAGGCAGGGGGACTGAAGCTTTCTTT.